Below, one T cell receptor (beta chain) is given with its context. Germline V gives CDR1 MNHEY, CDR2 SVGAGI. Unmatched junction bases numbered 5, after V lost 6 bases and J lost 7 bases. The CDR3 has 14 residues. The data were obtained in a study of blood T cell repertoires in COVID-19. Study in general: The United States, Italy and Spain supplied acute and convalescent COVID-19 samples. PBMCs, B-cell-depleted T cells, or T cells were the source of the cDNA or gDNA that made up the material.

As processed by the authors: For nucleated cells, counts were estimated from reference gene primer amplification. TCRdb keeps only in-frame clones here, not all; method: immunoSEQ multiplex PCR. V, J and clone size reflect that table, while D and trimming were determined from the DNA. Among about 400,000 clones listed, about 89% were seen once. This clonotype originated in a woman aged 25 to 45 with acute or convalescent COVID-19. The specimen was peripheral blood. The chain employs TRBV6-5 and TRBJ1-6; 8 bases align to TRBD1. The CDR3 DNA sequence: TGTGCCAGCAGCGGGACAGGCGGAAATTCACCCCTCCACTTT. This encodes CASSGTGGNSPLHF.